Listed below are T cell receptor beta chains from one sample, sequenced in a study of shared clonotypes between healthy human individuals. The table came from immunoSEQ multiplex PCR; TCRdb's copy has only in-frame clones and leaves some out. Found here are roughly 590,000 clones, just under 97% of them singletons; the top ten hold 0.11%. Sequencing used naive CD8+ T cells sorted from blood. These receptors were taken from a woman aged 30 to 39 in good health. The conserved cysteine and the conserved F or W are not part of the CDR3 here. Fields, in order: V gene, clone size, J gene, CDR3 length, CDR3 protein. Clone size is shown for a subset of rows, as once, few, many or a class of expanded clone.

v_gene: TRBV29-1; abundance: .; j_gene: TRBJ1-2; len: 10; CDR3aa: SVVSNNYGYT
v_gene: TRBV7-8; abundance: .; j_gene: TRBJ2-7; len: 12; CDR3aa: ASSPRGSSYEQY
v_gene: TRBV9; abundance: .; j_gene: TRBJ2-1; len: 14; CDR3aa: ASSVYSESSYNEQF
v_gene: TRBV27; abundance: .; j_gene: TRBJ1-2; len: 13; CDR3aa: ASSLSETGAGGYT
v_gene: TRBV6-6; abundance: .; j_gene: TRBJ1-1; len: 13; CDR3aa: ASSDFDRGGTEAF
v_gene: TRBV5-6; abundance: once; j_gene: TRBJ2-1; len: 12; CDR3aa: ASSLGSVGNEQF
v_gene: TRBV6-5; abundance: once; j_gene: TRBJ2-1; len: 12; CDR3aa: ASSTSGTYNEQF
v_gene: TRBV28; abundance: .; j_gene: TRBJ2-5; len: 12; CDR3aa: ASSFPEREATQY
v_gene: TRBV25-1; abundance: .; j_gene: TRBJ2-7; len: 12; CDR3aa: ASSEARSPYEQY
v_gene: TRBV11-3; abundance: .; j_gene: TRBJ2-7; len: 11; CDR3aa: ASSLLGSYEQY
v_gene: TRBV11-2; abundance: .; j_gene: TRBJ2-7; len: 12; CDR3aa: ASSLGGGGPEQY
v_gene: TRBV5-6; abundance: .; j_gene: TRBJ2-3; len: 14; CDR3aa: ASSYDGLAATDTQY
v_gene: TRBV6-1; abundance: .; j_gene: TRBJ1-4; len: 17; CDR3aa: ASSEALNLLGRLNEKLF
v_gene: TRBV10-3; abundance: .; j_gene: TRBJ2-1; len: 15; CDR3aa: AIQDSRRAGGGGEQF
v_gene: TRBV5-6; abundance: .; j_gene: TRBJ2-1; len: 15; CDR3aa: ASSLGPEREGWNEQF
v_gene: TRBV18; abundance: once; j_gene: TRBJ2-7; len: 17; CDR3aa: ASSPLGDGEGERLYEQY
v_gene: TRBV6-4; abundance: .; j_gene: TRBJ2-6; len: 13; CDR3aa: ASSDEGTGANVLT
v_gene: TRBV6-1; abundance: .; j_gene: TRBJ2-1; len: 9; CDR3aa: ASSDGVWQF
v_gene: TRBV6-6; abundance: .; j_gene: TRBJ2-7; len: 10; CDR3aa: ATIGGAYEQY
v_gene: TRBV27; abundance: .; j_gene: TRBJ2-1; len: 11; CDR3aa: ASNFINGYEQF
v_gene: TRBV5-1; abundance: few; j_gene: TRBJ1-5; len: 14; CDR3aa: ASSLFPGGSNQPQH
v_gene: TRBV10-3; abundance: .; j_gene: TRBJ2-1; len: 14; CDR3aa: AISESSGKDYNEQF
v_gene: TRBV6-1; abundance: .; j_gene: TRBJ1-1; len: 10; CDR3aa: ASSEFGPAAF
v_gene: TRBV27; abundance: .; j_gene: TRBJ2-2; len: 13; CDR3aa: ASSLSGRGSGELF
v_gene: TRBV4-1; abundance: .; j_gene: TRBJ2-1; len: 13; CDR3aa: ASSQASSANNEQF
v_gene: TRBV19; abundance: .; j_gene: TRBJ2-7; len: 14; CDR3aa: ASSILAGLSSYEQY
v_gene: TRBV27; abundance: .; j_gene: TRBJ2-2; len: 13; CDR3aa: ASSLLPSGPGGLF
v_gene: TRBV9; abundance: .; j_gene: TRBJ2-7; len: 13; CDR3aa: ASSPWRQKPYEQY